This TCR beta chain was profiled in a study of T cell responses to AZD1222 COVID-19 vaccine (dated by TCRdb to about 2021). For the wider study: Because spike-specific TCR depth and breadth did not differ between the two schedules, AZD1222 recipients who got a second dose at roughly 4 weeks were pooled with those who got a second dose at roughly 12 weeks. TCR sequencing was performed for 230 to 250 trial participants, of whom about 200 were given two doses of AZD1222 and approximately 26 were given two doses of MenACWY control vaccine. Enrollment into the trials was organized by age into subgroups of 18-55, 56-69 and 70-plus years, and those subgroups contained roughly 150, 30 and 60 TCR-sequenced participants, respectively.

The sample's time point label, in plain terms: baseline before first vaccination. Vaccinee samples came from UK trials COV001 and COV002, including a single-blind randomized controlled phase 2/3 trial of AZD1222 (ChAdOx1 nCoV-19) in healthy adults. For TCRbeta chain sequencing, PBMC samples from trial participants were taken at day 0 and at day 28 after the second dose. As to this clone: The target of this receptor is not known. Base quality data are lacking; no much larger clone is found one base away.

The CDR3 regions of human TCRbeta chains were subjected to immunosequencing. For the original study's pipeline: Repertoire TCRs were checked for matches against a reference library of SARS-CoV-2-specific TCRs that had been generated using the MIRA antigen-specificity platform. Breadth was defined as the fraction of unique TCRs that were SARS-CoV-2-associated. Depth was defined as the fraction of total T cells that were SARS-CoV-2-associated. Using the MIRA data, each spike-specific TCR was mapped to the spike region that the TCR reacts to and placed in a CD4 or CD8 class. Log10-transformed breadth and depth values were compared by one-way ANOVA with Sidak's multiple comparisons tests. Held by TCRdb, this immuneACCESS table contains in-frame sequences only and omits some clones. Under half of the omission traces to an unresolved V gene where checked; the cause of the rest is unknown. The V and J calls and clone size are taken from that table; D and trimming were inferred from the DNA. This sample is represented by 110,000 to 150,000 clones; about 91% of them were singletons. The ten largest clones take up roughly 4.7% of the sample.

General conclusions and limits of the study: No day 14 peak-response samples were available, so repertoires were characterized only after the peak T cell response. Most participants were white British and females outnumbered males, and the authors suggested that clonal diversity may have been underestimated. A significant rise in spike-specific TCR breadth and depth was observed after two AZD1222 doses relative to day 0 and relative to MenACWY recipients. Conclusions about previously exposed vaccinees are limited, since just a handful of AZD1222 recipients were seropositive for SARS-CoV-2 at baseline. Nearly half of unique spike-specific TCRs reportedly recognized epitopes outside regions mutated in the B.1.351 and B.1.1.7 variants. The 56-69-year group was small, and its depth increase did not reach significance, likely because of low power. The whole spike protein was spanned by vaccine-associated CD4 TCRs, and dominant responses were seen in regions 160-218 and 743-854.

The sequence derives from an adult in good health. Source: peripheral blood, taken on day 0 of AZD1222 vaccination.

DNA sequence: TGTGCCAGCAGCTTACTTAATGAAGCTTTCTTT. It is translated as CASSLLNEAFF. The chain employs TRBV13 and TRBJ1-1; the D gene is not confidently resolved. V lost 2 bases and J lost 7 bases; the stretch between them is 5 bases long. The CDR3 covers 11 residues, taking in both the cysteine and the phenylalanine. Only the CDR3 portion is preserved as DNA: 33 bases, with reading frame beginning at the first base. CDR1 and CDR2, per the germline V gene (reference sequence), are PRHDT and FYEKMQ.